The 15 T cell receptor beta chains listed next were all sequenced from one sample in a study of cytomegalovirus exposure and HLA in healthy donors. Primers for the PCR totalled 60 Vbeta and 13 Jbeta. Profiled with immunoSEQ multiplex PCR; TCRdb holds only in-frame clones, not every one. The data contain approximately 170,000 clones, over 65% of them seen just once; the ten biggest clones take up 4.5% to 5%. Sequencing input: PBMCs. These receptors came from a man younger than 30 in good health and CMV-seropositive.

This sequence joins TRBV7-3 and TRBJ2-1; TRBD1 matches at 9 bases. Germline V lookup: CDR1 SGHTA, CDR2 FQGTGA. The V segment lost 5 bases and the J segment 6 bases; nucleotides outside the gene matches: 11. The CDR3 has 16 residues. CDR3 protein: CASSLGTGGSLNEQFF. CDR3 coding DNA: TGTGCCAGCAGCCTAGGAACAGGGGGCTCTCTCAATGAGCAGTTCTTC.

CDR3 loop: CASSLEWRSSYNEQFF. DNA for the CDR3: TGTGCCAGCAGCTTAGAGTGGCGGAGCTCCTACAATGAGCAGTTCTTC. The chain recombines TRBV11-2 with TRBJ2-1; no firm D call. CDR1 is SGHAT, CDR2 FQNNGV, per germline. The germline V and J ends were trimmed by 0 bases and 0 bases, with 9 bases remaining between them. The CDR3 covers 16 residues.

The chain links TRBV4-2 to TRBJ2-7; D perhaps matches TRBD2 (5 bases). Germline V CDR1 and CDR2: LGHNA, YNFKEQ. The CDR3 is 14 residues long. The V end lost 0 bases, the J end lost 3 bases, and 9 bases lay between the germline ends. Here the CDR3 reads CASSQDLGDYEQYV. Here the CDR3 DNA reads TGTGCCAGCAGCCAAGATCTGGGAGACTACGAGCAGTACGTC.

This clone was seen a few times. The gene calls are TRBV5-6 and TRBJ1-1; D may be TRBD1 (5 bases). Trimming removed 3 bases at V and 4 bases at J, with 10 bases between. The CDR3 is made up of 13 amino acids. Germline CDR1 reads SGHDT; CDR2 reads YYEEEE. CDR3 coding DNA: TGTGCCAGCAGCTGGGGACTGAGCACTGAAGCTTTCTTT. This sequence encodes CASSWGLSTEAFF.

J is TRBJ2-3 and V is TRBV6-1; D unresolved. CDR3 size: 12 residues. V was pared by 7 bases and J by 6 bases, with 11 bases between. Germline loops: CDR1 MNHNS, CDR2 SASEGT. CDR3 residues: CASTPRSDTQYF. The CDR3 bases are TGTGCCAGCACTCCGCGGTCCGATACGCAGTATTTT.

The chain combines TRBV19 with TRBJ2-4; 8 bases line up with TRBD1. The V gene's germline CDR1 is LNHDA and CDR2 SQIVND (reference sequence). The CDR3 consists of 14 residues. The V and J ends lost 5 bases and 7 bases, in that order; junction bases with no gene match: 7. Here the CDR3 reads CASSSRTGWNIQYF. For the CDR3, the DNA is TGTGCCAGTAGTTCCCGGACAGGGTGGAACATTCAGTACTTC.

This chain joins TRBV30 and TRBJ1-2; no firm D call. V was cut by 2 bases and J by 5 bases, with 15 bases left in between. There are 14 residues in the CDR3. CDR1 is GTSNPN, CDR2 SVGIG, per germline (reference sequence). CDR3 sequence: CAWSYSTLEYGYTF. The CDR3 coding sequence is TGTGCCTGGAGTTACAGCACATTAGAATATGGCTACACCTTC.

This sequence joins TRBV5-6 and TRBJ2-7; D might be TRBD2 (5 bases). There are 13 residues in the CDR3. Germline V gene sequence: CDR1 SGHDT, CDR2 YYEEEE. V dropped 0 bases and J dropped 4 bases, with 8 bases sitting between them. The CDR3 loop reads CASSLVGGYEQYV. CDR3 nucleotides: TGTGCCAGCAGCTTGGTTGGAGGTTACGAGCAGTACGTC.

The CDR3 reads CAISDSGLPAGPGETQYF. The CDR3 DNA reads as TGTGCCATCAGTGATTCCGGGCTGCCAGCGGGACCCGGGGAGACCCAGTACTTC. This chain joins TRBV10-3 and TRBJ2-5, with TRBD2 matching over 7 bases. CDR1 is ENHRY, CDR2 SYGVKD, per germline. V shed 3 bases and J 5 bases; nucleotides not matched to a gene: 18. This CDR3 has 18 residues.

This chain joins TRBV30 and TRBJ2-2; 11 nucleotides agree with TRBD2. The ends lost 0 bases at V and 9 bases at J; junction bases unmatched: 6. Germline lookup yields CDR1 GTSNPN and CDR2 SVGIG (reference sequence). The CDR3 has 15 residues. The CDR3 DNA follows: TGTGCCTGGAGTGTAACTAGCGGGAGAACCTGGGAGCTGTTTTTT. Its protein is CAWSVTSGRTWELFF. The full variable domain, its missing parts supplied by reference TRBV30 and TRBJ2-2, is SQTIHQWPATLVQPVGSPLSLECTVEGTSNPNLYWYRQAAGRGLQLLFYSVGIGQISSEVPQNLSASRPQDRQFILSSKKLLLSDSGFYLCAWSVTSGRTWELFFGEGSRLTVL.

The chain carries TRBV30 and TRBJ2-7, with 8 nucleotides matching TRBD1. Germline loops: CDR1 GTSNPN, CDR2 SVGIG (reference sequence). Trimming removed 1 base from V and 1 base from J; junction bases left unmatched: 3. This CDR3 spans 14 amino acids. CDR3 bases: TGTGCCTGGAGTGCAGGGGGCGATTCCTACGAGCAGTACGTC. Translation gives CAWSAGGDSYEQYV.

This clone was seen more than once but under ten times. The rearrangement joins TRBV4-1 to TRBJ2-1, with D maybe TRBD1 (5 bases). Trimming removed 1 base at V and 8 bases at J, with 6 bases between. Germline CDR1 MGHRA, CDR2 YSYEKL. This CDR3 is 12 amino acids long. The CDR3 spells CASSQVGDEQFF. The CDR3 nucleotides read TGCGCCAGCAGCCAAGTAGGGGATGAGCAGTTCTTC.

The chain couples TRBV5-1 to TRBJ2-7, with TRBD1 matching 7 bases. The CDR3 contains 15 residues. V lost 0 bases and J lost 3; bases outside the gene matches: 6. Germline V CDR1 and CDR2: SGHRS, YFSETQ. CDR3 bases: TGCGCCAGCAGCTTGGGGCCGGGACAGATCTACGAGCAGTACGTC. It yields the protein CASSLGPGQIYEQYV.

In its sample, this clone was seen once. The chain carries TRBV19 and TRBJ1-1; TRBD1 might be the D (5 bases). Germline V CDR1 and CDR2: LNHDA, SQIVND (reference sequence). The CDR3 is 14 amino acids. The V gene lost 7 bases and the J gene lost 0 bases, with 12 bases spanning the gap. CDR3 in amino acids: CASTNGGLNTEAFF. CDR3 DNA: TGTGCCAGTACCAATGGGGGGTTGAACACTGAAGCTTTCTTT.

The V call is TRBV5-1, the J call TRBJ1-2; 9 nucleotides agree with TRBD1. Germline V gene sequence: CDR1 SGHRS, CDR2 YFSETQ. This CDR3 has 14 amino acids. Losses at the gene ends were 3 bases for V and 7 bases for J; bases not matched to a gene: 7. The CDR3 protein is CASSYTGGAGGYTF. CDR3 nucleotides: TGCGCCAGCAGCTACACAGGGGGCGCGGGTGGCTACACCTTC.